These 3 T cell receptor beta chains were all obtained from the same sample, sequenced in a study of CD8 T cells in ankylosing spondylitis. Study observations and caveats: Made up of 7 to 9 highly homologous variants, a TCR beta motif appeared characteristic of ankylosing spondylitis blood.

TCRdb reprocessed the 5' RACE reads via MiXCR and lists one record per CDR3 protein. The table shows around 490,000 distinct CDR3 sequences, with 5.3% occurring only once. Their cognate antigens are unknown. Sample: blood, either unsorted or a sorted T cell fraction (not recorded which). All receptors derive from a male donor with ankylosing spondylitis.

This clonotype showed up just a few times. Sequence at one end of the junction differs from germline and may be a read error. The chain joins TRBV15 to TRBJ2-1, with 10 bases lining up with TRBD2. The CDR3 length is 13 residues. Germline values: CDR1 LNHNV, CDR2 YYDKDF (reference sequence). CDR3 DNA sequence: TGTGCCACCAGCAGAGATAGCGGGAGGCCGCTGGGCTTC. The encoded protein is CATSRDSGRPLGF. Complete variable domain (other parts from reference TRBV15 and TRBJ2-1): DAMVIQNPRYQVTQFGKPVTLSCSQTLNHNVMYWYQQKSSQAPKLLFHYYDKDFNNEADTPDNFQSRRPNTSFCFLDIRSPGLGDTAMYLCATSRDSGRPLGFGPGTRLTVL.

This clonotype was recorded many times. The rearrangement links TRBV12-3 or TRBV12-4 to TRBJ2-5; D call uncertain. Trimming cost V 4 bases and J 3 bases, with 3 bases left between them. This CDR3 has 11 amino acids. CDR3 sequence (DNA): TGTGCCAGCAGTTACAAAGAGACCCAGTACTTC. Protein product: CASSYKETQYF.

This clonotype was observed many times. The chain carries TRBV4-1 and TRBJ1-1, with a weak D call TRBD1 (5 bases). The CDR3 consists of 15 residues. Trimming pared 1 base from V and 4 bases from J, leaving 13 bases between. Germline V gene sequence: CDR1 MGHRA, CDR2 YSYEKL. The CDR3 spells CASSQAGGWRTEAFF. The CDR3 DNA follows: TGCGCCAGCAGCCAAGCGGGGGGATGGCGCACTGAAGCTTTCTTT.